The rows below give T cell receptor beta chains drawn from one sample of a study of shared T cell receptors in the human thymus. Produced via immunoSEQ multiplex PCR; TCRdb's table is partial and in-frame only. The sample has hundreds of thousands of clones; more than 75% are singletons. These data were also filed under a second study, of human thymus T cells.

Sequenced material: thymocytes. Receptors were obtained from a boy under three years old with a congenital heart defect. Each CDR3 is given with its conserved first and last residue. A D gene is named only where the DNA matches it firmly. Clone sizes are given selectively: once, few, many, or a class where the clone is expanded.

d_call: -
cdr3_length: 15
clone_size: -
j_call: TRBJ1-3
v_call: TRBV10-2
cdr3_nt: TGCGCCAGCAGTGAGCCGGCAGGGACTGGAAACACCATATATTTT
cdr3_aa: CASSEPAGTGNTIYF

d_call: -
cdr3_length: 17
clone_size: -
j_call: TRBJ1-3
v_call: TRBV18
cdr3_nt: TGTGCCAGCTCACCACCGGAGCAGGGGCTCTCTGGAAACACCATATATTTT
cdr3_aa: CASSPPEQGLSGNTIYF

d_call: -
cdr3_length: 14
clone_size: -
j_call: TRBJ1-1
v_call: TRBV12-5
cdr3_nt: TGTGCTAGTGGTTTTCAGGGTAATCGGACTGAAGCTTTCTTT
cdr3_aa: CASGFQGNRTEAFF

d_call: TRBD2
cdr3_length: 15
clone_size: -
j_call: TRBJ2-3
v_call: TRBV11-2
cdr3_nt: TGTGCCAGCAGCTTCACTAGCGGGGACACAGATACGCAGTATTTT
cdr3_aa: CASSFTSGDTDTQYF

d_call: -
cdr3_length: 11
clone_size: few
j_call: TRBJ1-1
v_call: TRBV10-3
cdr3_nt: TGTGCCATCAGTGAATCGGCTGAAGCTTTCTTT
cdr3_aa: CAISESAEAFF

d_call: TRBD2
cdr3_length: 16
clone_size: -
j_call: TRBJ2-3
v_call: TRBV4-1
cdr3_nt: TGCGCCAGCAGCCAACTTAGGGGACTAGCCACAGATACGCAGTATTTT
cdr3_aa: CASSQLRGLATDTQYF

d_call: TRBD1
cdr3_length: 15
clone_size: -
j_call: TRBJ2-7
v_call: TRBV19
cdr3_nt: TGTGCCAGTAGTATGGGACAGGGCCCTTCCTACGAGCAGTACTTC
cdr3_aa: CASSMGQGPSYEQYF

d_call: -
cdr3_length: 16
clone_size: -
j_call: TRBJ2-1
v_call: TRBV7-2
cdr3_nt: TGTGCCAGCAGCTTAGGGTTGCGACAGAACTACAATGAGCAGTTCTTC
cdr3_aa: CASSLGLRQNYNEQFF

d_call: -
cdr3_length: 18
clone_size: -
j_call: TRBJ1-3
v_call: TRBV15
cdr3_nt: TGTGCCACCAGCAGAGATCACAATTACAACAGGGCTGGAAACACCATATATTTT
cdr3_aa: CATSRDHNYNRAGNTIYF

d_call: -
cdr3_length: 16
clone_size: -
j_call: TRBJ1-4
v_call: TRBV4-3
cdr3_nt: TGCGCCAGCAGCCATCATCCCGGGACTTCGGATGAAAAACTGTTTTTT
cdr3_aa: CASSHHPGTSDEKLFF

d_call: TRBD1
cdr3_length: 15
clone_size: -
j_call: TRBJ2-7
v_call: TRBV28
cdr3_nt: TGTGCCAGCAGTTGCCGACAGGGTAATGCCCACGAGCAGTACTTC
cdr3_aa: CASSCRQGNAHEQYF

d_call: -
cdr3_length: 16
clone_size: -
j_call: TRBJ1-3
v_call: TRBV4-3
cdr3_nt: TGCGCCAGCAGCCAACACCCCCTGCCCGGTGGAAACACCATATATTTT
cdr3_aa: CASSQHPLPGGNTIYF

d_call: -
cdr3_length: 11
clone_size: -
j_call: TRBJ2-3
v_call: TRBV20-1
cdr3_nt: TGCAGTGCTAAGAGTTGGGATACGCAGTATTTT
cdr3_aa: CSAKSWDTQYF

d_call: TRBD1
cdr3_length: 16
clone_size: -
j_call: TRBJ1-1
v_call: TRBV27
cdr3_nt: TGTGCCAGCAGTCCCCGGACAGGGGGCGTGTTAACTGAAGCTTTCTTT
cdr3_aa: CASSPRTGGVLTEAFF

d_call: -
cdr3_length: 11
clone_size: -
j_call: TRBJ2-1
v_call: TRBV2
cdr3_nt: TGTGCCAGCACCCAAGCCCATGAGCAGTTCTTC
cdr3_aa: CASTQAHEQFF

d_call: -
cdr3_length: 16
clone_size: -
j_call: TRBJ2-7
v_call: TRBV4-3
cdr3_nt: TGCGCCAGCAGCCAGGCGACAGGCGCGCACTACTACGAGCAGTACTTC
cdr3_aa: CASSQATGAHYYEQYF

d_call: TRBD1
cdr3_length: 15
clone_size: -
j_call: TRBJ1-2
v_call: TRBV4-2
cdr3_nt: TGTGCCAGCAGCCAAGCGCCAGGGGGCAGGAATGGCTACACCTTC
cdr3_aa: CASSQAPGGRNGYTF

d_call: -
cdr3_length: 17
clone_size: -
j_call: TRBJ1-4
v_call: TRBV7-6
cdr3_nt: TGTGCCAGCAGCTTAAAGTTCGGGGGTGCAGCTAATGAAAAACTGTTTTTT
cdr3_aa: CASSLKFGGAANEKLFF

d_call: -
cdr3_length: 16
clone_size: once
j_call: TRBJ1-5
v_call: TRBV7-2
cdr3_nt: TGTGCCAGCAGCTTATTTGTGGGACAAGACAATCAGCCCCAGCATTTT
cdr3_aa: CASSLFVGQDNQPQHF

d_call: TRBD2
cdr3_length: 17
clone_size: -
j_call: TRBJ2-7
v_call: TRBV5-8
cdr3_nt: TGTGCCAGCAGCTTGGCCGGGACTAGCGGGAGATACTACGAGCAGTACTTC
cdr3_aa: CASSLAGTSGRYYEQYF

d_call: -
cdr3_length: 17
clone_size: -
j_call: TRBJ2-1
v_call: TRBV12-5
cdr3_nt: TGTGCTAGTGGCCCCCTAGTGCGGGCGAGCTCCTACAATGAGCAGTTCTTC
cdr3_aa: CASGPLVRASSYNEQFF

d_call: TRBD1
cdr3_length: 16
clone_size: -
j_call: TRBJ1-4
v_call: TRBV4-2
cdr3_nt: TGTGCCAGCAGCCCGCCCTGGGACAGGGTGCAGGAAAAACTGTTTTTT
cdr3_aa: CASSPPWDRVQEKLFF

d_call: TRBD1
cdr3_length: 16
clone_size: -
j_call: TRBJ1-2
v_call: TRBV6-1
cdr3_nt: TGTGCCAGCAGTGAAGGGGGACAGGTTCACCTCTATGGCTACACCTTC
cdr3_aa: CASSEGGQVHLYGYTF

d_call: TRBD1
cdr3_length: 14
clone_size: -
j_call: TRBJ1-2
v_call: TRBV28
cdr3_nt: TGTGCCAGCAGTTTATGGGGACAGTTATATGGCTACACCTTC
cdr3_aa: CASSLWGQLYGYTF

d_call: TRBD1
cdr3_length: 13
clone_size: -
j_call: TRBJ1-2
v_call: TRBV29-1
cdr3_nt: TGCAGCGTTGAAGACCAGACAGGGAATGGCTACACCTTC
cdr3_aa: CSVEDQTGNGYTF

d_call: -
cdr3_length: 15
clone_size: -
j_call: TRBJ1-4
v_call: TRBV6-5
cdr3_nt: TGTGCCAGCAGTTACTCTACAGGGCGCAGGGAAAAACTGTTTTTT
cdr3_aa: CASSYSTGRREKLFF

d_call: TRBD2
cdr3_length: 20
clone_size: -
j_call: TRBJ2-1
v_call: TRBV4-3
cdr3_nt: TGCGCCAGCAGCCAAGAGGCATGCCTAGCGGGAGATATAATGTTGAATGAGCAGTTCTTC
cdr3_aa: CASSQEACLAGDIMLNEQFF

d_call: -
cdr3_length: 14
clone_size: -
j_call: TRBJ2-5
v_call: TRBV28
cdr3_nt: TGTGCCAGCAGTTTTACAGAGTACCAAGAGACCCAGTACTTC
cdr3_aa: CASSFTEYQETQYF

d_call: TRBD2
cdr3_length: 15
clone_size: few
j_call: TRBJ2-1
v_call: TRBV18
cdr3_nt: TGTGCCAGCTCACCAAGGGTAGCGGGAGTATATGAGCAGTTCTTC
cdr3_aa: CASSPRVAGVYEQFF

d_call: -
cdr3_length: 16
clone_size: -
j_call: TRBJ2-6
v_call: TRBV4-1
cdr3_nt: TGCGCCAGCAGCCCCACCCGGGAATCGGGGGCCAACGTCCTGACTTTC
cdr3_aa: CASSPTRESGANVLTF

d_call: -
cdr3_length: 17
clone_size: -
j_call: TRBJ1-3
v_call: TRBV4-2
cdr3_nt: TGTGCCAGCAGCCAAAATACGGTCCCCATCTCTGGAAACACCATATATTTT
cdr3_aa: CASSQNTVPISGNTIYF

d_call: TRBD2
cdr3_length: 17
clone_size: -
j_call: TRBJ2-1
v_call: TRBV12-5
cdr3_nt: TGTGCTAGTGGTCTTAACCCACTAGCGCTCTCCTACAATGAGCAGTTCTTC
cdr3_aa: CASGLNPLALSYNEQFF

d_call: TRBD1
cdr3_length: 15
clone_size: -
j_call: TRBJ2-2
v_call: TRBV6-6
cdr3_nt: TGTGCCAGCAGTCGGACAGGGGGCAGCACCGGGGAGCTGTTTTTT
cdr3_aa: CASSRTGGSTGELFF

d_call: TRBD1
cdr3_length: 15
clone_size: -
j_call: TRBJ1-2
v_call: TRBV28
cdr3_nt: TGTGCCAGCAGGGTGACAGGGCTCAATCTGGGGGGCTACACCTTC
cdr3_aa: CASRVTGLNLGGYTF

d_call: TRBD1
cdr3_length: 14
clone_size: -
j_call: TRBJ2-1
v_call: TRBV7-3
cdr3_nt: TGTGCCAGCGGGGGGACAGGGGGGAGCAATGAGCAGTTCTTC
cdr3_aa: CASGGTGGSNEQFF

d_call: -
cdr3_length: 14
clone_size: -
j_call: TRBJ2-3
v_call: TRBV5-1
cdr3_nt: TGCGCCAGCAGGGTAGCGTACCGCACAGATACGCAGTATTTT
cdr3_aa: CASRVAYRTDTQYF

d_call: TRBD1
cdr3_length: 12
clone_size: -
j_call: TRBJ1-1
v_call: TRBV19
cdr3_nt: TGTGCCAGTAGTATTGACAGGGGGCAAGCTTTCTTT
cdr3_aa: CASSIDRGQAFF

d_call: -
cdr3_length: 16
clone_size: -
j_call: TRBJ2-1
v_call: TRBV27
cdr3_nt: TGTGCCAGCAGTACCTTGTCGGGGGATCCCTACAATGAGCAGTTCTTC
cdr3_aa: CASSTLSGDPYNEQFF

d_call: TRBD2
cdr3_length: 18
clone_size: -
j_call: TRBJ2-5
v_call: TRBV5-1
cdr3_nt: TGCGCCAGCAGCTTGTTGGGACTAGCGGGACCCAGAGAAGAGACCCAGTACTTC
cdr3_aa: CASSLLGLAGPREETQYF

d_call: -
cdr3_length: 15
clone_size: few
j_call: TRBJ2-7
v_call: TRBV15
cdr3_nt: TGTGCCACCAGCAGACTAGGACACTCATCCAGCGAGCAGTACTTC
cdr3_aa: CATSRLGHSSSEQYF

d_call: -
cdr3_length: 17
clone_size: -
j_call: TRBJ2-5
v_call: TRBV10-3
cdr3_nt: TGTGCCATCAGTGAGAGGATAAGGGCAGGGGATCAAGAGACCCAGTACTTC
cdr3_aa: CAISERIRAGDQETQYF

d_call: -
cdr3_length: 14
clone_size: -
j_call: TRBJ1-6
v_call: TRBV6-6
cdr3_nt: TGTGCCAGCGCTCGGGGGAGAGGTAATTCACCCCTCCACTTT
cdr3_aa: CASARGRGNSPLHF